The rows below give T cell receptor beta chains drawn from one sample of a study of T cell responses to AZD1222 COVID-19 vaccine. Some clones are missing from TCRdb's copy, which holds only in-frame ones; the method was immunoSEQ multiplex PCR. The table includes fewer than 120,000 clones, 94% detected once. The sequences come from peripheral blood, collected 28 days after the second AZD1222 dose. The receptor source for this set is an adult who received the AZD1222 COVID-19 vaccine. The CDR3 runs from the conserved cysteine through the conserved F or W. The D gene is left open where the match is weak. Rows may omit the clone size; those that give it use once, few, many or a size class.

cdr3_nt | cdr3_aa | j_call | d_call | clone_size | v_call
TGTGCCAGCAGCTTATGGGCCGTCTCTGGAAACACCATATATTTT | CASSLWAVSGNTIYF | TRBJ1-3 | . | . | TRBV5-6
TGTGCCAGCAGCTTAGGGGACACAAGTGTTGAAAAACTGTTTTTT | CASSLGDTSVEKLFF | TRBJ1-4 | . | . | TRBV7-6
TGTGCCAGCAGCAATAGCGGGGGGCCCTACAATGAGCAGTTCTTC | CASSNSGGPYNEQFF | TRBJ2-1 | TRBD2 | . | TRBV7-6
TGCGCCAGTACGCCTAGTGTGCCCGCATTGGATACGCAGTATTTT | CASTPSVPALDTQYF | TRBJ2-3 | . | . | TRBV5-1
TGTGCCAGCAGCGCGTGGACAGGGAATAACTATGGCTACACCTTC | CASSAWTGNNYGYTF | TRBJ1-2 | TRBD1 | . | TRBV9
TGTGCCAGCAGCTTGACAGGGACGGACACTGAAGCTTTCTTT | CASSLTGTDTEAFF | TRBJ1-1 | TRBD1 | . | TRBV2
TGTGCCAGCGGACCGGGACAGCAGTTCTTC | CASGPGQQFF | TRBJ2-1 | . | once | TRBV27
TGTGCCAGCAGCCTCGACAGGGTATGGGAGACCCAGTACTTC | CASSLDRVWETQYF | TRBJ2-5 | TRBD1 | once | TRBV3-1/TRBV3-2
TGTGCCAGCAGTGAAGTTGTCTACGAGCAGTACTTC | CASSEVVYEQYF | TRBJ2-7 | . | . | TRBV6-1
TGTGCCAGCAGCCAAGAACTAGTCTCTGGGGAGCTGTTTTTT | CASSQELVSGELFF | TRBJ2-2 | . | . | TRBV3-1/TRBV3-2
TGTGCCGCCCACGACGGAATCTACAATGAGCAGTTCTTC | CAAHDGIYNEQFF | TRBJ2-1 | . | once | TRBV10-3
TGTGCCAGCTCCCTCCCTGGAGAGACCCAGTACTTC | CASSLPGETQYF | TRBJ2-5 | . | . | TRBV18
TGTGCCAGCAGTGATACGGGGCTGGGAAACACCATATATTTT | CASSDTGLGNTIYF | TRBJ1-3 | . | . | TRBV6-1
TGTGCCAGCAGTGACTCGACGAGGGTACGATATGGCTACACCTTC | CASSDSTRVRYGYTF | TRBJ1-2 | . | . | TRBV6-4
TGTGCCAGTCCTGGACAATCCTACAATGAGCAGTTCTTC | CASPGQSYNEQFF | TRBJ2-1 | . | . | TRBV6-5
TGTGCCAGCTCACCACCGGGACTAGCGGCCTACGAGCAGTACTTC | CASSPPGLAAYEQYF | TRBJ2-7 | TRBD2 | once | TRBV18
TGCGCCAGCAGCCAAGTAGGGTTGGGCAATCAGCCCCAGCATTTT | CASSQVGLGNQPQHF | TRBJ1-5 | . | . | TRBV4-1
TGTGCCAGTAGATCCAGCGGGAGCTACGAGCAGTACTTC | CASRSSGSYEQYF | TRBJ2-7 | TRBD2 | . | TRBV19
TGTGCCAGCAGCCAAGCGAACACCGGGGAGCTGTTTTTT | CASSQANTGELFF | TRBJ2-2 | . | . | TRBV3-1/TRBV3-2
TGTGCCAGCTCAAAGAGCGGGAGGGCGCCAATTGAGCAGTTCTTC | CASSKSGRAPIEQFF | TRBJ2-1 | TRBD2 | . | TRBV18
TGTGCCAGCAGCTTAGCGGGCTACGAGCAGTACTTC | CASSLAGYEQYF | TRBJ2-7 | . | . | TRBV11-2
TGCGCCAGCAGCTTGGGATACCCGGGGAATGAGCAGTTCTTC | CASSLGYPGNEQFF | TRBJ2-1 | . | . | TRBV5-1
TGTGCCAGCAGCCCTCTAGGGGACACCGGGGAGCTGTTTTTT | CASSPLGDTGELFF | TRBJ2-2 | . | . | TRBV6-6
TGTGCCAGCTCACCACCCATCAACAATGAGCAGTTCTTC | CASSPPINNEQFF | TRBJ2-1 | . | . | TRBV18
TGTGCCAGCTCACCGTACGAGAACACTGAAGCTTTCTTT | CASSPYENTEAFF | TRBJ1-1 | . | few | TRBV18
TGTGCCAGCTCACCCCGGAGCACTAGCGGGACTACGGGGGAGCTGTTTTTT | CASSPRSTSGTTGELFF | TRBJ2-2 | TRBD2 | . | TRBV18
TGTGCCAGCGGAGGTGGGGGAAACTATGGCTACACCTTC | CASGGGGNYGYTF | TRBJ1-2 | . | . | TRBV12-3/TRBV12-4
TGTGCCAGCAGCTTCGATACAGTTAACACTGAAGCTTTCTTT | CASSFDTVNTEAFF | TRBJ1-1 | . | . | TRBV9
TGCAGCGTTGTGGACACGCCCGCAACTAATGAAAAACTGTTTTTT | CSVVDTPATNEKLFF | TRBJ1-4 | . | . | TRBV29-1
TGTGCCAGCAGCTTCCTTATAGGTCTTAACTATGGCTACACCTTC | CASSFLIGLNYGYTF | TRBJ1-2 | . | once | TRBV7-9
TGTGCCAGCAGTCCGCCCGGGATCTCCTACGAGCAGTACTTC | CASSPPGISYEQYF | TRBJ2-7 | . | . | TRBV6-2/TRBV6-3
TGTGCCAGCAGTCAAACCATTAACAGGGGACGATCCTACAATGAGCAGTTCTTC | CASSQTINRGRSYNEQFF | TRBJ2-1 | TRBD1 | . | TRBV25-1
TGTGCCAGCAGCTCCTCGCGTTGGGGGAGTGGAAACACCATATATTTT | CASSSSRWGSGNTIYF | TRBJ1-3 | . | . | TRBV7-9
TGTGCCAGTACCACGATCCAGGGCAGCACTGAAGCTTTCTTT | CASTTIQGSTEAFF | TRBJ1-1 | . | . | TRBV19
TGTGCCAGCAGTAATCCTTCCCGGGACAGTATTAAAGCCCAGCATTTT | CASSNPSRDSIKAQHF | TRBJ1-5 | TRBD1 | . | TRBV6-6
TGTGCCAGCAACAGAAAAGCCGGGACACCCAACTATGGCTACACCTTC | CASNRKAGTPNYGYTF | TRBJ1-2 | . | . | TRBV7-9
TGCGCCAGCAGCCAAGATCTTCCTGGAAGACACTCTGGAAACACCATATATTTT | CASSQDLPGRHSGNTIYF | TRBJ1-3 | . | . | TRBV4-1
TGTGCCAGCAGCCAAGAGGCTGGGACTGCCCATCAGCCCCAGCATTTT | CASSQEAGTAHQPQHF | TRBJ1-5 | . | once | TRBV4-2
TGTGCCAGCAGACGAACGGACAGGGATGGTTCACCCCTCCACTTT | CASRRTDRDGSPLHF | TRBJ1-6 | TRBD1 | . | TRBV6-5
TGTGCCAGCAGTTACTCCCGAACAGGGGGGTCTTATGGCTACACCTTC | CASSYSRTGGSYGYTF | TRBJ1-2 | TRBD1 | . | TRBV6-5
TGTGCCAGCTCACCACCTGTGACCCGGAGGGATGAGCAGTTCTTC | CASSPPVTRRDEQFF | TRBJ2-1 | . | . | TRBV18
TGCAGCGTTGTTCTCGCGACAGGGACCAATCAGCCCCAGCATTTT | CSVVLATGTNQPQHF | TRBJ1-5 | TRBD1 | . | TRBV29-1
TGTGCCAGCAGCCCCCGGACAGATTCACCTGGAAACACCATATATTTT | CASSPRTDSPGNTIYF | TRBJ1-3 | . | . | TRBV14
TGTGCCAGCAGCTTGGACGGGGAAGAGACCCAGTACTTC | CASSLDGEETQYF | TRBJ2-5 | . | . | TRBV5-8
TGTGCCAGTAGTATTAGGATTCGGTCGGCAGGGCATTTTACTGAAGCTTTCTTT | CASSIRIRSAGHFTEAFF | TRBJ1-1 | . | . | TRBV19
TGTGCCAGCAGCTCTGTTCAGGGGGCGTATCAGCCCCAGCATTTT | CASSSVQGAYQPQHF | TRBJ1-5 | TRBD1 | . | TRBV7-2
TGCGCCAGCAGTGAGGGGACAGGGGTTCAGCCCCAGCATTTT | CASSEGTGVQPQHF | TRBJ1-5 | TRBD1 | . | TRBV10-2
TGTGCCAGCAGTTTCAACAGGGACTACAATGAGCAGTTCTTC | CASSFNRDYNEQFF | TRBJ2-1 | . | . | TRBV7-9
TGTGCCAGCTCACCGGCCGAACTCAAGAATGAGCAGTTCTTC | CASSPAELKNEQFF | TRBJ2-1 | . | . | TRBV18
TGTGCCAGTAGTACCCGGGAACCCCGGGAGACCCAGTACTTC | CASSTREPRETQYF | TRBJ2-5 | . | . | TRBV19
TGTGCCAGCAGTGAATGGGCTAGCGGGAGGGCCTCCACCTACGAGCAGTACTTC | CASSEWASGRASTYEQYF | TRBJ2-7 | TRBD2 | . | TRBV2
TGTGCCAGCAGCTTCGGGGTGGGCTATGGCTACACCTTC | CASSFGVGYGYTF | TRBJ1-2 | . | . | TRBV5-8